One sample yielded the 7 T cell receptor beta chains listed below, sequenced in a study of blood T cell repertoires in COVID-19. Clones were read by immunoSEQ multiplex PCR, and TCRdb kept only the in-frame ones, dropping some. The table includes around 200,000 clones, nearly 90% detected once. The material sequenced was peripheral blood. All receptors derive from a man aged 50 to 60 with acute or convalescent COVID-19.

V is TRBV6-5 and J is TRBJ1-6, with 8 bases matching TRBD1. Per the germline V gene, CDR1 is MNHEY and CDR2 is SVGAGI. Trimming removed 5 bases from V and 7 bases from J; junction bases left unmatched: 4. The CDR3 sequence is 14 residues long. CDR3 sequence reads: CASSRRQGNSPLHF. CDR3 nucleotides: TGTGCCAGCAGTCGAAGACAGGGGAATTCACCCCTCCACTTT.

The J gene is TRBJ1-5, the V gene TRBV13, with D perhaps matching TRBD1 (6 bases). V was cut by 3 bases and J by 3 bases, with 9 bases left in between. This CDR3 is built from 14 residues. Per the germline V gene, CDR1 is PRHDT and CDR2 is FYEKMQ (reference sequence). The CDR3 is CASSFGQHNQPQHF. In DNA form, the CDR3 reads TGTGCCAGCAGCTTCGGACAGCACAATCAGCCCCAGCATTTT.

This chain uses TRBV6-6 with TRBJ1-4; 10 bases line up with TRBD1. V trimming: 0 bases; J trimming: 7 bases; junction bases outside the gene matches: 5. The CDR3 runs to 16 residues. Germline V CDR1 and CDR2: MNHNY, SVGAGI (reference sequence). The CDR3 loop is CASSYSAGTGVEKLFF. CDR3 DNA sequence: TGTGCCAGCAGTTACTCCGCCGGGACAGGGGTTGAAAAACTGTTTTTT.

This clone has just one count. The V and J genes are TRBV5-6 and TRBJ2-7; TRBD1 aligns across 8 bases. Germline loops: CDR1 SGHDT, CDR2 YYEEEE. The CDR3 extends over 13 amino acids. V was pared by 3 bases and J by 3 bases, with 2 bases of the junction left unmatched. This chain's CDR3 is CASSSQGVYEQYF. The CDR3 DNA follows: TGTGCCAGCAGCTCACAGGGGGTCTACGAGCAGTACTTC.

This chain connects TRBV10-3 to TRBJ2-5; TRBD1 matches at 10 bases. CDR1 ENHRY and CDR2 SYGVKD come from the germline V gene. V lost 8 bases, J lost 5 bases, and 8 bases stayed unmatched. CDR3 length: 14 amino acids. CDR3 sequence reads: CAIAGTGVWETQYF. The CDR3 DNA follows: TGTGCCATCGCGGGGACAGGGGTTTGGGAGACCCAGTACTTC.

The chain uses TRBV7-9 and TRBJ2-7; D is uncertain. There are 11 residues in the CDR3. The germline gives CDR1 SEHNR, CDR2 FQNEAQ (reference sequence). V was shortened by 10 bases and J by 6 bases, with 13 bases between the two germline ends. The CDR3 is CATEYASEQYF. CDR3 nucleotides: TGTGCCACCGAGTACGCTTCCGAGCAGTACTTC.

The chain employs TRBV7-9 and TRBJ2-2; D gene unclear. V was shortened by 7 bases and J by 7 bases, with 13 bases between the two germline ends. From germline, CDR1 is SEHNR and CDR2 FQNEAQ (reference sequence). The CDR3 contains 13 residues. This CDR3 reads CASIITHIGELFF. The DNA for the CDR3 is TGTGCCAGCATCATAACCCACATCGGGGAGCTGTTTTTT.